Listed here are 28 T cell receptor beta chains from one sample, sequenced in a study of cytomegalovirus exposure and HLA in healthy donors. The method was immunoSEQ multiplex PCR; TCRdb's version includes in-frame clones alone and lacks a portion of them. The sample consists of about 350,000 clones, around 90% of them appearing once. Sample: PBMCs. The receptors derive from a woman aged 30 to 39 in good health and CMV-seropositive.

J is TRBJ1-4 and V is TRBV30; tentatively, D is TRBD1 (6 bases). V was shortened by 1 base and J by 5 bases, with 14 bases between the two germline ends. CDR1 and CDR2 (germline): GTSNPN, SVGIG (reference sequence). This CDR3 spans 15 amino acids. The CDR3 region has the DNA TGTGCCTGGAGTGGCACCCGGGGGGGCAATGAAAAACTGTTTTTT. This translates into CAWSGTRGGNEKLFF.

The CDR3 nucleotides read TGTGCCAGCAGCCCCGGACCAGCCTACGAGCAGTACTTC. It translates to CASSPGPAYEQYF. The chain joins TRBV5-4 to TRBJ2-7; D not resolved. This CDR3 is built from 13 residues. V gave up 4 bases and J gave up 2 bases, with 10 bases separating them. Germline assignment: CDR1 SGHNT and CDR2 YYREEE (reference sequence).

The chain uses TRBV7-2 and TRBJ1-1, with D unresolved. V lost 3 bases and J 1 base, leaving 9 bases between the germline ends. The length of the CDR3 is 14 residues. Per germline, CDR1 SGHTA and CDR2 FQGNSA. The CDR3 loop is CASSFSFRNTEAFF. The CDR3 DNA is TGTGCCAGCAGCTTCTCATTCCGGAACACTGAAGCTTTCTTT.

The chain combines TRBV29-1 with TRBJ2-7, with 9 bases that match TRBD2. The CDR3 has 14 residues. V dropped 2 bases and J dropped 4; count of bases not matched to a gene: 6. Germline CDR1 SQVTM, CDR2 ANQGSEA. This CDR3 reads CSVERLAGHYEQYF. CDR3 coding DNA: TGCAGCGTTGAAAGGCTAGCGGGGCATTACGAGCAGTACTTC.

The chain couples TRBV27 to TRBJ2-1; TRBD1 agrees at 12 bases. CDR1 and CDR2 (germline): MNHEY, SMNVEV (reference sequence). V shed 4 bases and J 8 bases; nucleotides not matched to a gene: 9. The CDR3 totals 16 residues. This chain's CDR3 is CASSSKGTGGLDEQFF. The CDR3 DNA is TGTGCCAGCAGTTCTAAAGGGACAGGGGGCTTGGATGAGCAGTTCTTC.

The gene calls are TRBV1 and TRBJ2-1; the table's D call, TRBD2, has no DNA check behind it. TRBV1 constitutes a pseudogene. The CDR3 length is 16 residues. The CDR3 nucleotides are TGCACCAGCAGCCAACTTAGCGGCCGCTCCTACAATGAGCAGTTCTTC. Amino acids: CTSSQLSGRSYNEQFF.

This CDR3 reads CAWRRPGTGGYEQYF. The DNA for the CDR3 is TGTGCCTGGAGGCGACCCGGGACAGGGGGCTACGAGCAGTACTTC. This chain uses TRBV30 with TRBJ2-7, with TRBD1 identical over 11 bases. The germline gives CDR1 GTSNPN, CDR2 SVGIG (reference sequence). The trim removed 3 bases at V and 3 bases at J, leaving 7 bases unmatched. CDR3 size: 15 residues.

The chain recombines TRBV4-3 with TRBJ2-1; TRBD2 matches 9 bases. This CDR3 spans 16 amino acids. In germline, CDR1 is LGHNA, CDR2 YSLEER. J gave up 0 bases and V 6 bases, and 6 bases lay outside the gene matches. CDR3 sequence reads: CASSRDSGSSYNEQFF. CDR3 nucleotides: TGCGCCAGCAGTCGAGATAGCGGGAGCTCCTACAATGAGCAGTTCTTC.

The CDR3 loop reads CASSQESGSTEAFF. CDR3 nucleotide sequence: TGCGCCAGCAGCCAAGAGTCGGGGAGCACTGAAGCTTTCTTT. The chain is built from TRBV4-3 and TRBJ1-1; D is unclear. The CDR3 runs to 14 residues. V was clipped by 0 bases and J by 4 bases, with 9 bases between them. Germline V gives CDR1 LGHNA, CDR2 YSLEER.

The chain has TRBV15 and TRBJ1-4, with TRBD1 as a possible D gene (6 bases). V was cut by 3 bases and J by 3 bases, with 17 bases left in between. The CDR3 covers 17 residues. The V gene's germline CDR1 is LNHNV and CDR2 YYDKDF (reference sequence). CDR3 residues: CATSRGNRAGSNEKLFF. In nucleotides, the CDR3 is TGTGCCACCAGCAGGGGAAACAGGGCCGGATCTAATGAAAAACTGTTTTTT.

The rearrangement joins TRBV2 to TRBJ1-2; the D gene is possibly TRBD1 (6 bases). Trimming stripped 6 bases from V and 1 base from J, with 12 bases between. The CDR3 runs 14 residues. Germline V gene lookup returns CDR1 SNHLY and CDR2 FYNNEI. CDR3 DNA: TGTGCCAGCAGGGACGGGACACTTAACTATGGCTACACCTTC. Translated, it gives CASRDGTLNYGYTF.

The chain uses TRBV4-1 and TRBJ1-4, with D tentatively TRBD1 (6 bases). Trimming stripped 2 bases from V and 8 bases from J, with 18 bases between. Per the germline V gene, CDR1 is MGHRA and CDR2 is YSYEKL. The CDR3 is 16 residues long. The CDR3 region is CASSQILTGAREKLFF. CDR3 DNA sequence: TGCGCCAGCAGCCAAATCCTCACGGGGGCGAGGGAAAAACTGTTTTTT.

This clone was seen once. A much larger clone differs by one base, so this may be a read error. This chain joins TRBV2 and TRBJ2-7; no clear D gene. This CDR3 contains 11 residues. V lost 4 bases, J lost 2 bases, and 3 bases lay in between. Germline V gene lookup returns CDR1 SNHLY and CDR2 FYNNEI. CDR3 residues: CASSGPYEQYF. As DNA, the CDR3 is TGTGCCAGCAGTGGCCCCTACGAGCAGTACTTC.

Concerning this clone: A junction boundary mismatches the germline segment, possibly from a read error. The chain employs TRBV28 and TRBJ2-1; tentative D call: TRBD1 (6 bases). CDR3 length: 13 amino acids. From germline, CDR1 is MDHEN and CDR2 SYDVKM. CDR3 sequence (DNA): TGTGCCAGCAGTCCCAGGACAGTTGAAGGTCTCGTCTTC. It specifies CASSPRTVEGLVF.

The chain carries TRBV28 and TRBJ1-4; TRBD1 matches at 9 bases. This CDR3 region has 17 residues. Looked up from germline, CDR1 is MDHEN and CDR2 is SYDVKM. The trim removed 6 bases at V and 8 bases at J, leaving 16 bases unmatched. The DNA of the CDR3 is TGTGCCAGCAGCCCAATGCCCCGCGACAGGGGGGACGAAAAACTGTTTTTT. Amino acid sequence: CASSPMPRDRGDEKLFF.

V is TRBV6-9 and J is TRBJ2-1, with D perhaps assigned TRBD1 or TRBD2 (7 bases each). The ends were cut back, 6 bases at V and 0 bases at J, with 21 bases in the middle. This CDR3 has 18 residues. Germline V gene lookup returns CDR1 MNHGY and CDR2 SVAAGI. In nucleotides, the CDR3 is TGTGCCAGCAGATGGTGCAGGGGGGGATGGGGCTCCTACAATGAGCAGTTCTTC. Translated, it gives CASRWCRGGWGSYNEQFF.

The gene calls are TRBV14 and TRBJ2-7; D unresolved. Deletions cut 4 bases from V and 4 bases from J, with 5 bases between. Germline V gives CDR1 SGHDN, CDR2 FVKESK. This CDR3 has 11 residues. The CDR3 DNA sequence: TGTGCCAGCAGCCTCGGGTACGAGCAGTACTTC. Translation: CASSLGYEQYF.

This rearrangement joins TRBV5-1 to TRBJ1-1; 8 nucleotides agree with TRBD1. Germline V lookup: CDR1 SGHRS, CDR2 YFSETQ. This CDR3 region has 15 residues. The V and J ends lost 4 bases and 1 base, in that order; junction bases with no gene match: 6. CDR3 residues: CASSVTGDTNTEAFF. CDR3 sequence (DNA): TGCGCCAGCAGCGTGACAGGGGATACGAACACTGAAGCTTTCTTT.

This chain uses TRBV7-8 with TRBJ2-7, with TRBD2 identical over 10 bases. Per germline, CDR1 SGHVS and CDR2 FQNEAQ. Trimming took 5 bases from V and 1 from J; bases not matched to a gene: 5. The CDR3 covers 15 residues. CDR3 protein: CASSGSGRASYEQYF. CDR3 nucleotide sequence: TGTGCCAGCAGCGGGAGCGGGAGGGCTTCCTACGAGCAGTACTTC.

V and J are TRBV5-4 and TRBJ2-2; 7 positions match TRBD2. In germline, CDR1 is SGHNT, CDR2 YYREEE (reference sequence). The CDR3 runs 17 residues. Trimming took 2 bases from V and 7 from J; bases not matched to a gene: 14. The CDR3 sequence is CASSFLRDGGFGGELFF. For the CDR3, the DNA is TGTGCCAGCAGCTTCTTGCGCGACGGGGGGTTTGGCGGGGAGCTGTTTTTT.

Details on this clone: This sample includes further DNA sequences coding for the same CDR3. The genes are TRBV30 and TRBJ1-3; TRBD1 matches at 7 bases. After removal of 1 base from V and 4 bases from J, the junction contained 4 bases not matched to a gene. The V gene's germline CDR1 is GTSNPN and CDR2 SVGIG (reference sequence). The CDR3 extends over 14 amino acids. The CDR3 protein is CAWSGDRVGNTIYF. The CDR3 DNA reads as TGTGCCTGGAGTGGTGACAGGGTAGGAAACACCATATATTTT.

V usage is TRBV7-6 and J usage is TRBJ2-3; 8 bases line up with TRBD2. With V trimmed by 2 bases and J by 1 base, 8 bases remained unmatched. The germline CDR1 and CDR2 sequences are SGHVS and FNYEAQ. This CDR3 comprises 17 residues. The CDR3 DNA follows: TGTGCCAGCAGCTTAACCCCTGCGGGAGGAGGCACAGATACGCAGTATTTT. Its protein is CASSLTPAGGGTDTQYF.

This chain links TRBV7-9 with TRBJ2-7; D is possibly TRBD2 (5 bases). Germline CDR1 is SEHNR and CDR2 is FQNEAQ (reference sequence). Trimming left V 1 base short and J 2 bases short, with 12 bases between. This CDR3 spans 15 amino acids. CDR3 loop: CASSLGAGHPYEQYF. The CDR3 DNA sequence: TGTGCCAGCAGCTTAGGGGCGGGCCACCCCTACGAGCAGTACTTC.

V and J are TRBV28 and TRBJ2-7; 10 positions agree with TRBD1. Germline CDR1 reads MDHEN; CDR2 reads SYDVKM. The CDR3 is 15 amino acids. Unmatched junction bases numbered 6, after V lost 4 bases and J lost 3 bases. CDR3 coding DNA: TGTGCCAGCAGTTCCCGGGACAGGGGACACTACGAGCAGTACTTC. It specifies CASSSRDRGHYEQYF. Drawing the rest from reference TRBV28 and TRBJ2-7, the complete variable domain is DVKVTQSSRYLVKRTGEKVFLECVQDMDHENMFWYRQDPGLGLRLIYFSYDVKMKEKGDIPEGYSVSREKKERFSLILESASTNQTSMYLCASSSRDRGHYEQYFGPGTRLTVT.

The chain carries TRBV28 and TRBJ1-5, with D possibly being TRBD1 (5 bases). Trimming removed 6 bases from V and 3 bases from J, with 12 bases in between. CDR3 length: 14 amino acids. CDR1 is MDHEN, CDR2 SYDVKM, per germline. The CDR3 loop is CASRVRRVNQPQHF. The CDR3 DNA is TGTGCCAGCAGAGTTCGCAGGGTCAATCAGCCCCAGCATTTT. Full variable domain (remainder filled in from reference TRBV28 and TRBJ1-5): DVKVTQSSRYLVKRTGEKVFLECVQDMDHENMFWYRQDPGLGLRLIYFSYDVKMKEKGDIPEGYSVSREKKERFSLILESASTNQTSMYLCASRVRRVNQPQHFGDGTRLSIL.

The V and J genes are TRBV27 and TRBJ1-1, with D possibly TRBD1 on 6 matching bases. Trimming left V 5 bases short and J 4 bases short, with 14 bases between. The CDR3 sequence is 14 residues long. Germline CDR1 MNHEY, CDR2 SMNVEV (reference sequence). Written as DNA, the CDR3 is TGTGCCAGCAGTATGGGGGCGCCGGGCACTGAAGCTTTCTTT. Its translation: CASSMGAPGTEAFF.

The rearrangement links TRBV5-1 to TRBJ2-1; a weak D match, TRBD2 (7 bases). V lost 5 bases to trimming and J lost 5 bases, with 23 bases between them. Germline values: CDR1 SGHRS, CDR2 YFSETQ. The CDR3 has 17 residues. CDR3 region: CASSLIPPGGQNNEQFF. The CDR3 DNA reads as TGCGCCAGCAGTCTAATACCCCCCGGGGGGCAAAACAATGAGCAGTTCTTC.

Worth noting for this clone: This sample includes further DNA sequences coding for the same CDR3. The CDR3 nucleotides read TGTGCCAGCTCACCACAGGGGGGAGAGACCCAGTACTTC. This translates into CASSPQGGETQYF. This chain links TRBV18 with TRBJ2-5; possibly TRBD1 or TRBD2 for D (6 bases each). Trimming pared 1 base from V and 4 bases from J, leaving 7 bases between. This CDR3 region has 13 residues. The V gene's germline CDR1 is KGHSH and CDR2 LQKENI. Full variable domain (outside the CDR3, taken from reference TRBV18 and TRBJ2-5): NAGVMQNPRHLVRRRGQEARLRCSPMKGHSHVYWYRQLPEEGLKFMVYLQKENIIDESGMPKERFSAEFPKEGPSILRIQQVVRGDSAAYFCASSPQGGETQYFGPGTRLLVL.